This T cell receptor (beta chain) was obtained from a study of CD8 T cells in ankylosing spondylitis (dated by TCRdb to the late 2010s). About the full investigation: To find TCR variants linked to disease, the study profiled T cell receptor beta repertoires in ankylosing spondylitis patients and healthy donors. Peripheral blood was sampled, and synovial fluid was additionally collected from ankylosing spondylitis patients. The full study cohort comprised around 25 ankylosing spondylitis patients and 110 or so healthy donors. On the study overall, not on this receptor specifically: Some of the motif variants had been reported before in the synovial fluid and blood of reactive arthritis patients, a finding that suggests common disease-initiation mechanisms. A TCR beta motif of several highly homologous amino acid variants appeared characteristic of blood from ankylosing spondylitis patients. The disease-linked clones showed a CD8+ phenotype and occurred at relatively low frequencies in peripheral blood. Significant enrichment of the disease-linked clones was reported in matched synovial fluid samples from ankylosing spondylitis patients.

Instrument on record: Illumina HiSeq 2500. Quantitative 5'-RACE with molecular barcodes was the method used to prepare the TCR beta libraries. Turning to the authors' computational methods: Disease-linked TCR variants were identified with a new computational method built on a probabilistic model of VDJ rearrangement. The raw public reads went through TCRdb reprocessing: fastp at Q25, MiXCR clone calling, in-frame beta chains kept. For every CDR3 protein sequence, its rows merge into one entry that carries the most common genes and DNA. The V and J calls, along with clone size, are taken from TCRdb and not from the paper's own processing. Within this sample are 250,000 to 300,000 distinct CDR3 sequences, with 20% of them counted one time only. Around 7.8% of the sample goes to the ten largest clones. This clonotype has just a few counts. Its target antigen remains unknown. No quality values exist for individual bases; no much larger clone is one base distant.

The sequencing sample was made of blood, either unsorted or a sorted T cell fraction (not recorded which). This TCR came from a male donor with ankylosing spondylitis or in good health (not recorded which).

The nucleotide sequence is given as TGTGCCAGCACCCTAGCGGGTTCGAACACCGGGGAGCTGTTTTTT. Its product reads: CASTLAGSNTGELFF. The chain is assembled from TRBV6-1 and TRBJ2-2; TRBD2 lines up with 8 middle nucleotides. V ends up 7 bases short and J 0 bases short, with an unmatched junction base count of 4. Per the germline V gene, MNHNS is the CDR1 and SASEGT is the CDR2. The CDR3 sequence holds 15 residues, the cysteine and phenylalanine included. CDR3 DNA is the only sequence kept; it has 45 bases, read in frame from the first base.